The T cell receptor beta chain described here comes from a study of blood T cell repertoires in COVID-19. Overall study: Samples representing acute and convalescent COVID-19 were sourced from the United States, Italy and Spain.

Original processing methods: Reference gene primer amplification yielded estimated nucleated cell counts. Profiling relied on immunoSEQ multiplex PCR, and the TCRdb table lists in-frame clones only, not all of them. V and J calls plus clone size are reproduced from that table; the DNA served to infer D and trimming. The data contain some 240,000 clones, roughly nine tenths of them singletons. A few counts support this clone. The sample was peripheral blood. The sequence was collected from a man aged 60 to 69 who had recovered from COVID-19.

DNA for the CDR3: TGTGCCAGCAGTTACCCCGGGACATCAAACTATGGCTACACCTTC. Its translation: CASSYPGTSNYGYTF. The rearrangement joins TRBV6-6 to TRBJ1-2; possible D gene TRBD1, 6 bases. The V gene lost 2 bases and the J gene lost 2 bases, with 12 bases spanning the gap. This CDR3 spans 15 amino acids. Germline assignment: CDR1 MNHNY and CDR2 SVGAGI (reference sequence).